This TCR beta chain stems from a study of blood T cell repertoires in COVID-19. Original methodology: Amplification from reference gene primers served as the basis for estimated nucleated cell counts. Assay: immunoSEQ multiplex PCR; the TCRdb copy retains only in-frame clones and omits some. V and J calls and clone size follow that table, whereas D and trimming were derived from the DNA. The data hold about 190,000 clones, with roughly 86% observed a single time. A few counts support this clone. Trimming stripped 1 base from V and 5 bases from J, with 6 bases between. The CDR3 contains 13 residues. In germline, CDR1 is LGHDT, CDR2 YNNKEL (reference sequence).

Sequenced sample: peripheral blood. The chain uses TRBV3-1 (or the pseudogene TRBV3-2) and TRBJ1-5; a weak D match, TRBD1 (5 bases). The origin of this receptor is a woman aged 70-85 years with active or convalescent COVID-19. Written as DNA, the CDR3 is TGTGCCAGCAGCCAAGGGGGGGATCAGCCCCAGCATTTT. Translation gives CASSQGGDQPQHF.